One T cell receptor beta chain is described in this entry. Antigen specificity is unknown. This record belongs to a study of a mutant IDH1 vaccine in newly diagnosed glioma. Study details: Onset of vaccination occurred 4-6 weeks following radiotherapy alone, or with temozolomide cycles.

Profiling relied on immunoSEQ multiplex PCR, and the TCRdb table lists in-frame clones only, not all of them. The repertoire includes tens of thousands of clones, 75% of them detected once, and 8.9% sits in the top ten. Overall study findings and caveats: Pseudoprogression appeared independent of alterations in top peripheral clonotypes. Immune responses arising from the vaccine appeared in about 93% of patients.

V was trimmed by 6 bases and J by 5 bases, leaving 7 bases between them. Germline values: CDR1 MNHNY, CDR2 SVGAGI (reference sequence). The CDR3 is 11 residues long. Time point in this sample: week 47, end of study. In the vaccine, a single dose held 300 ug of the mutant IDH1 20-mer peptide, along with topical imiquimod. The TCR comes from a man aged 40-49 years with glioma. The gene calls are TRBV6-6 and TRBJ1-1; D is undetermined. The sample here was PBMCs, taken from a glioma patient whose treatment included an IDH1 peptide vaccine. CDR3 in DNA: TGTGCCAGCAGATGGAAGACTGAAGCTTTCTTT. This translates into CASRWKTEAFF.